The rows below give T cell receptor beta chains drawn from one sample of a study of T cell clonotyping in hematopoietic cell transplantation. Data came from immunoSEQ multiplex PCR; TCRdb stores just in-frame clones and leaves some out. The table lists some 10,000 clones, 40% to 50% of them singletons. This specimen consisted of PBMCs, obtained 30 days after allogeneic stem cell transplant. These receptors all stem from a male patient aged 50 to 59 who had an allogeneic stem cell transplant from an unrelated donor, so the T cells may come from the graft donor. Some clones in this sample may be carry-over from other donors' samples. Both conserved end residues are part of each CDR3. D genes are given only for firm matches. For some rows the clone size is stated as once, few or many, or as a class when expanded; others skip it.

j_call | clone_size | v_call | d_call | cdr3_nt | cdr3_aa
TRBJ2-2 | - | TRBV30 | - | TGTGCCTGCCCTGATATCTTGAACACCGGGGAGCTGTTTTTT | CACPDILNTGELFF
TRBJ1-5 | few | TRBV19 | - | TGTGCCAGTAGTATGCTAGGAGGACAGCCCCAGCATTTT | CASSMLGGQPQHF
TRBJ2-1 | - | TRBV4-1 | - | TGCGCCAGCAGCCAAGATCTGGCGGAAACCTACAATGAGCAGTTCTTC | CASSQDLAETYNEQFF
TRBJ2-7 | once | TRBV6-6 | - | TGTGCCAGCAGTTCCCCGGCCGGGACCTCAAACTACGAGCAGTACTTC | CASSSPAGTSNYEQYF
TRBJ2-7 | - | TRBV7-2 | - | TGTGCCAGCAGCTCGGGTCTGGGGTTCTACGAGCAGTACTTC | CASSSGLGFYEQYF
TRBJ2-3 | - | TRBV25-1 | - | TGTGCCAGCAGTGTACAGCGGGCATTCACAGATACGCAGTATTTT | CASSVQRAFTDTQYF
TRBJ2-2 | - | TRBV29-1 | TRBD2 | TGCAGCGTGGTTAAGCGGGGCGCGAACACCGGGGAGCTGTTTTTT | CSVVKRGANTGELFF
TRBJ1-4 | - | TRBV4-3 | TRBD1 | TGCGCCAGCAGCCAAAGCAGGGGGGTAACTAATGAAAAACTGTTTTTT | CASSQSRGVTNEKLFF
TRBJ2-7 | - | TRBV19 | - | TGTGCCAGTACTCCCAAATTCGGAGGGGGGTACGAGCAGTACTTC | CASTPKFGGGYEQYF
TRBJ1-2 | - | TRBV29-1 | TRBD1 | TGCAGCGCCTCCGACAGGGGGGATGGCTACACCTTC | CSASDRGDGYTF
TRBJ1-1 | - | TRBV30 | TRBD1 | TGTGCCTGGAGTGTACCGGAGGGGGCGACGTCCGAAGCTTTCTTT | CAWSVPEGATSEAFF
TRBJ2-6 | few | TRBV28 | TRBD1 | TGTGCCAGCAGCCTGACAGGGTCAGCCTCTGGGGCCAACGTCCTGACTTTC | CASSLTGSASGANVLTF
TRBJ2-7 | - | TRBV4-3 | - | TGCGCCAGCAGCCCATTCCTTTCGACGGAAACCTACGAGCAGTACTTC | CASSPFLSTETYEQYF
TRBJ1-1 | - | TRBV19 | - | TGTGCCAGTCTCCGACAGGCCGGGAACACTGAAGCTTTCTTT | CASLRQAGNTEAFF
TRBJ2-5 | few | TRBV5-6 | - | TGTGCCAGCAGCTTGCGGAGTCGGGAGACCCAGTACTTC | CASSLRSRETQYF
TRBJ1-2 | - | TRBV30 | - | TGTGCCTGGAGTCTCGGGATTAACTATGGCTACACCTTC | CAWSLGINYGYTF
TRBJ2-2 | - | TRBV28 | - | TGTGCCAGCAACCGGGGTGTCACCGGGGAGCTGTTTTTT | CASNRGVTGELFF
TRBJ2-7 | few | TRBV15 | TRBD2 | TGTGCCACCAGCGGATCCACCGGGACTAGCAGCCGCGAGCAGTACTTC | CATSGSTGTSSREQYF
TRBJ2-7 | - | TRBV19 | - | TGTGCCAGTAGTATTGGTTTCGGGGGTCGCTACGAGCAGTACTTC | CASSIGFGGRYEQYF
TRBJ1-1 | few | TRBV27 | - | TGTGCCAGCAGTCCCCCGGGGGGCACTGAAGCTTTCTTT | CASSPPGGTEAFF
TRBJ1-3 | once | TRBV30 | - | TGTGCCTGGAGTGTTGCGGGGACCGGAAACACCATATATTTT | CAWSVAGTGNTIYF
TRBJ1-6 | few | TRBV30 | - | TGTGCCTGGAGGGGCACCGATAATTCACCCCTCCACTTT | CAWRGTDNSPLHF
TRBJ1-2 | - | TRBV25-1 | - | TGTGCCAGCAGCCGGATGGGAGGCGCCTATGGCTACACCTTC | CASSRMGGAYGYTF
TRBJ1-2 | - | TRBV28 | - | TGTGCCAGCAGTTCCTTTGGTTATAACTATGGCTACACCTTC | CASSSFGYNYGYTF
TRBJ1-2 | - | TRBV30 | - | TGTGCCTGGAGTGTACTAGGGAAGAACTATGGCTACACCTTC | CAWSVLGKNYGYTF
TRBJ1-2 | once | TRBV6-5 | TRBD1 | TGTGCCAGCATCGGACAGGGCGGCGGCTACACCTTC | CASIGQGGGYTF
TRBJ1-5 | - | TRBV25-1 | - | TGTGCCAGCAGTGAATTTGGTTACGGTCAGCCCCAGCATTTT | CASSEFGYGQPQHF
TRBJ2-7 | - | TRBV28 | - | TGTGCCAGCAGTTTATCGAGGGGCGGAACAGGTTCTTCCTACGAGCAGTACTTC | CASSLSRGGTGSSYEQYF
TRBJ1-1 | - | TRBV30 | TRBD1 | TGTGCCTGGGGGGACAGGGGGACGACTGAAGCTTTCTTT | CAWGDRGTTEAFF